Each of the 22 T cell receptor beta chains below was sequenced from the same sample in a study of early T cells in non-severe SARS-CoV-2 infection. A single record per CDR3 protein comes from TCRdb applying MiXCR to the 5' RACE reads. The repertoire holds tens of thousands of distinct CDR3 sequences, with over 10% as singletons. What was sequenced was whole blood. The receptors here all came from an adult who was a healthcare worker with PCR-confirmed SARS-CoV-2 infection or an uninfected control (not recorded which).

This clonotype was found many times. V gene TRBV27 combines with J gene TRBJ2-7, with D possibly matching TRBD1 (5 bases). This CDR3 comprises 13 residues. V was trimmed by 3 bases and J by 2 bases, leaving 8 bases between them. Germline V gene lookup returns CDR1 MNHEY and CDR2 SMNVEV (reference sequence). This chain's CDR3 is CASSFQGPYEQYF. CDR3 nucleotide sequence: TGTGCCAGCAGTTTTCAGGGCCCCTACGAGCAGTACTTC.

This clonotype was recorded many times. J is TRBJ1-6 and V is TRBV6-5; TRBD1 matches at 7 bases. The CDR3 is made up of 14 amino acids. J lost 9 bases, V lost 5 bases, and 7 bases had no gene match. Germline CDR1 MNHEY, CDR2 SVGAGI. CDR3 DNA: TGTGCCAGCAGTCGACAGGGCAAGGTTTCACCCCTCCACTTT. Translated: CASSRQGKVSPLHF.

In its sample, this clonotype was seen many times. The chain's CDR3 is CSARDSGGAPHEQYF. CDR3 in DNA: TGCAGTGCTAGAGATTCGGGGGGGGCTCCCCACGAGCAGTACTTC. The J gene is TRBJ2-7, the V gene TRBV20-1, with 8 bases fitting TRBD2. This CDR3 contains 15 residues. CDR1 DFQATT and CDR2 SNEGSKA come from the germline V gene (reference sequence). J lost 5 bases, V lost 0 bases, and 9 bases had no gene match.

In regard to this clonotype: Mismatch with germline at one junction end may stem from a read error. The chain couples TRBV7-9 to TRBJ1-1, with 7 positions matching TRBD1. The CDR3 loop spans 12 amino acids. In germline, CDR1 is SEHNR, CDR2 FQNEAQ (reference sequence). CDR3 sequence reads: CASSLVKGQPSF. The CDR3 DNA reads as TGTGCCAGCAGCTTAGTTAAGGGACAGCCCTCTTTT. The full variable domain, completed using reference TRBV7-9 and TRBJ1-1, is DTGVSQNPRHKITKRGQNVTFRCDPISEHNRLYWYRQTLGQGPEFLTYFQNEAQLEKSRLLSDRFSAERPKGSFSTLEIQRTEQGDSAMYLCASSLVKGQPSFGQGTRLTVV.

This clonotype came up a few times. This rearrangement joins TRBV13 to TRBJ1-2, with 10 bases fitting TRBD1. The CDR3 contains 15 residues. V was pared by 4 bases and J by 4 bases, with 6 bases of the junction left unmatched. The germline V gene has CDR1 PRHDT and CDR2 FYEKMQ (reference sequence). CDR3 residues: CASSSMDRGIYGYTF. The CDR3 region has the DNA TGTGCCAGCAGCTCAATGGACAGGGGGATCTATGGCTACACCTTC.

This clonotype has just a few counts. This chain connects TRBV12-3 or TRBV12-4 to TRBJ1-5; tentative D call: TRBD1 (6 bases). This CDR3 is 13 amino acids long. The V end lost 6 bases, the J end lost 4 bases, and 10 bases lay between the germline ends. Here the CDR3 DNA reads TGTGCCAGCAGCAAAACAGGGAATCAGCCCCAGCATTTT. It yields the protein CASSKTGNQPQHF.

This clonotype was observed a handful of times. The V call is TRBV7-8, the J call TRBJ2-7; no reliable D call. Trimming cost V 1 base and J 0 bases, with 10 bases left between them. CDR1 is SGHVS and CDR2 is FQNEAQ in the germline V gene. The CDR3 length is 15 residues. The CDR3 region is CASSLVQGPSYEQYF. In DNA, the CDR3 is TGTGCCAGCAGCTTAGTTCAAGGTCCCTCCTACGAGCAGTACTTC.

At least ten counts were recorded for this clonotype. This chain connects TRBV5-4 to TRBJ2-1, with 7 bases aligning to TRBD2. Germline V gene data show CDR1 as SGHNT and CDR2 as YYREEE (reference sequence). The CDR3 has 13 amino acids. The V and J ends lost 6 bases and 8 bases, in that order; junction bases with no gene match: 8. In DNA form, the CDR3 reads TGTGCCAGCACCCGCGGGGGAGTAGATGAGCAGTTCTTC. It translates to CASTRGGVDEQFF.

This clonotype was seen at least ten times. This chain uses TRBV6-5 with TRBJ2-1; tentative D call: TRBD2 (6 bases). V lost 7 bases and J 4 bases, leaving 14 bases between the germline ends. CDR3 length equals 14 residues. The V gene's germline CDR1 is MNHEY and CDR2 SVGAGI. The CDR3 loop reads CASTQLGGYNEQFF. CDR3 coding DNA: TGTGCCAGCACCCAATTGGGGGGTTACAATGAGCAGTTCTTC.

J is TRBJ1-3 and V is TRBV3-1; tentative D call: TRBD1 (5 bases). Germline V gene sequence: CDR1 LGHDT, CDR2 YNNKEL (reference sequence). Trimming took off 0 bases at V and 0 bases at J, with 9 bases between the two ends. The CDR3 covers 16 residues. The CDR3 spells CASSQDRGSSGNTIYF. The CDR3 nucleotides are TGTGCCAGCAGCCAAGATCGGGGGAGCTCTGGAAACACCATATATTTT.

The table lists this clonotype with a few counts. The chain has TRBV7-2 and TRBJ2-2; possibly TRBD2 for D (6 bases). Germline V lookup: CDR1 SGHTA, CDR2 FQGNSA. Trimming took 6 bases from V and 4 from J, leaving 12 bases between them. The CDR3 extends over 14 amino acids. This chain's CDR3 is CASRNPGGTGELFF. CDR3 nucleotide sequence: TGTGCCAGCAGAAACCCCGGGGGCACCGGGGAGCTGTTTTTT. The full variable domain, rest sourced from reference TRBV7-2 and TRBJ2-2, is GAGVSQSPSNKVTEKGKDVELRCDPISGHTALYWYRQSLGQGLEFLIYFQGNSAPDKSGLPSDRFSAERTGGSVSTLTIQRTQQEDSAVYLCASRNPGGTGELFFGEGSRLTVL.

With respect to this clonotype: A much larger clonotype is one base distant, so this may be a read error. The chain combines TRBV27 with TRBJ2-7, with D possibly called TRBD1 or TRBD2 (6 bases each). Germline loops: CDR1 MNHEY, CDR2 SMNVEV (reference sequence). The CDR3 has 17 residues. V shed 8 bases and J shed 5 bases, with 28 bases lying between them. The CDR3 reads CASQTPMGGHGRDEQYF. The CDR3 nucleotides read TGTGCCAGCCAGACACCCATGGGGGGACATGGGCGCGACGAGCAGTACTTC.

The chain links TRBV5-1 to TRBJ1-3, with D unclear. This CDR3 has 15 amino acids. Trimming shortened V by 5 bases and J by 0 bases, and 12 bases separated the two germline ends. Germline V gene lookup returns CDR1 SGHRS and CDR2 YFSETQ. The CDR3 nucleotides are TGCGCCAGCAGTCCGACCGTAACCTCTGGAAACACCATATATTTT. It specifies CASSPTVTSGNTIYF.

This clonotype was seen ten or more times. The chain joins TRBV7-9 to TRBJ2-3, with TRBD1 matching over 11 bases. J lost 1 base, V lost 4 bases, and 1 base had no gene match. This CDR3 has 15 residues. Germline values: CDR1 SEHNR, CDR2 FQNEAQ (reference sequence). CDR3 nucleotide sequence: TGTGCCAGCAGCTCGGGACAGGGGGGCACAGATACGCAGTATTTT. Protein product: CASSSGQGGTDTQYF.

This clonotype showed up many times. This rearrangement joins TRBV7-8 to TRBJ1-6; D uncertain. The CDR3 loop spans 15 amino acids. Trimming took 5 bases from V and 4 from J, leaving 12 bases between them. The germline V gene encodes CDR1 SGHVS and CDR2 FQNEAQ. CDR3 amino acids: CASSRDPFYNSPLHF. The CDR3, as DNA: TGTGCCAGCAGCCGAGATCCCTTTTATAATTCACCCCTCCACTTT.

The chain is built from TRBV7-9 and TRBJ1-1; D is unresolved. The germline V gene encodes CDR1 SEHNR and CDR2 FQNEAQ (reference sequence). V gave up 1 base and J gave up 10 bases, with 13 bases separating them. CDR3 length equals 13 residues. In DNA form, the CDR3 reads TGTGCCAGCAGCTTAGAGGCGGGGATAGTAGCTTTCTTT. It codes for CASSLEAGIVAFF.

This clonotype was recorded many times. The V call is TRBV18, the J call TRBJ1-4, with 9 bases fitting TRBD1. The CDR3 runs 17 residues. Losses at the gene ends were 3 bases for V and 0 bases for J; bases not matched to a gene: 5. Per the germline V gene, CDR1 is KGHSH and CDR2 is LQKENI. Written as DNA, the CDR3 is TGTGCCAGCTCACCGGGGGACAGGGTCTCAACTAATGAAAAACTGTTTTTT. Protein product: CASSPGDRVSTNEKLFF.

V is TRBV25-1 and J is TRBJ2-2; 8 nucleotides match TRBD2. The ends lost 7 bases at V and 1 base at J; junction bases unmatched: 11. Germline V gives CDR1 MGHDK, CDR2 SYGVNS. This CDR3 is built from 17 residues. This chain's CDR3 is CASTPWSGGRNTGELFF. The CDR3 DNA follows: TGTGCCAGCACCCCGTGGAGCGGGGGCCGGAACACCGGGGAGCTGTTTTTT.

This clonotype appeared many times. The chain links TRBV5-6 to TRBJ1-1; 7 bases are shared with TRBD1. Germline V gene sequence: CDR1 SGHDT, CDR2 YYEEEE. The CDR3 loop spans 11 amino acids. J gave up 10 bases and V 4 bases, and 4 bases lay outside the gene matches. The CDR3 DNA follows: TGTGCCAGCAGCCCTACAGGGGTAGCTTTCTTT. This translates into CASSPTGVAFF.

This clonotype was counted at least ten times. This chain links TRBV7-8 with TRBJ1-2; D may be TRBD1 (6 bases). The CDR3 has 14 residues. Trimming pared 2 bases from V and 8 bases from J, leaving 15 bases between. Germline V gene lookup returns CDR1 SGHVS and CDR2 FQNEAQ. The CDR3 here is CASSLRTEGAGYTF. The CDR3 DNA reads as TGTGCCAGCAGCTTACGGACAGAGGGTGCCGGCTACACCTTC.

This clonotype was recorded at least ten times. The chain combines TRBV4-3 with TRBJ1-1; D call uncertain. The CDR3 is made up of 12 amino acids. Germline V CDR1 and CDR2: LGHNA, YSLEER. Trimming removed 4 bases at V and 10 bases at J, with 13 bases between. CDR3 in amino acids: CASSPGGGSAFF. The CDR3 DNA sequence: TGCGCCAGCAGCCCCGGAGGAGGGTCAGCTTTCTTT.

In its sample, this clonotype was seen many times. The chain couples TRBV14 to TRBJ2-1; TRBD2 is a possible D gene (6 bases). The CDR3 totals 16 residues. Trimming took 4 bases from V and 9 from J, leaving 22 bases between them. Germline-derived CDR1 and CDR2 are SGHDN and FVKESK. The CDR3 sequence is CASSRRGHGGGTEQFF. The CDR3 bases are TGTGCCAGCAGCCGCCGAGGTCATGGTGGAGGGACTGAGCAGTTCTTC. The entire variable domain, with the rest obtained from reference TRBV14 and TRBJ2-1, is as follows: EAGVTQFPSHSVIEKGQTVTLRCDPISGHDNLYWYRRVMGKEIKFLLHFVKESKQDESGMPNNRFLAERTGGTYSTLKVQPAELEDSGVYFCASSRRGHGGGTEQFFGPGTRLTVL.